This T cell receptor beta chain was sequenced during a study of a mutant IDH1 vaccine in newly diagnosed glioma. Study overall: Scheduled for weeks 1, 3, 5, 7, 11, 15, 19 and 23, eight vaccinations were given to patients. Either 4-6 weeks after radiotherapy alone or alongside temozolomide, vaccination was begun. Most had both radiotherapy and temozolomide beforehand; others had only one.

With respect to this clone: The antigen is unknown.

The protocol was immunoSEQ multiplex PCR, while the TCRdb copy is restricted to in-frame clones and leaves out a portion. The sample carries about 75,000 clones, 90% to 95% recorded once. From germline, CDR1 is LNHDA and CDR2 SQIVND (reference sequence). This CDR3 spans 15 amino acids. V gave up 4 bases and J gave up 4 bases, with 11 bases separating them. Indicated time point: week 5, during vaccination. Vaccinated patients received 300 ug of mutant IDH1 20-mer peptide per dose, with topical imiquimod. The donors' diagnosis was new WHO grade 3 or 4 astrocytoma that was IDH1-mutant and ATRX-lost. This receptor was taken from a woman aged 45-59 years with glioma. The V gene is TRBV19, the J gene TRBJ2-6; D is uncertain. The sequenced sample was PBMCs, obtained from a glioma patient whose treatment included an IDH1 peptide vaccine. CDR3 sequence reads: CASSTIISGANVLTF. The CDR3 DNA reads TGTGCCAGTAGTACCATAATCTCCGGGGCCAACGTCCTGACTTTC.